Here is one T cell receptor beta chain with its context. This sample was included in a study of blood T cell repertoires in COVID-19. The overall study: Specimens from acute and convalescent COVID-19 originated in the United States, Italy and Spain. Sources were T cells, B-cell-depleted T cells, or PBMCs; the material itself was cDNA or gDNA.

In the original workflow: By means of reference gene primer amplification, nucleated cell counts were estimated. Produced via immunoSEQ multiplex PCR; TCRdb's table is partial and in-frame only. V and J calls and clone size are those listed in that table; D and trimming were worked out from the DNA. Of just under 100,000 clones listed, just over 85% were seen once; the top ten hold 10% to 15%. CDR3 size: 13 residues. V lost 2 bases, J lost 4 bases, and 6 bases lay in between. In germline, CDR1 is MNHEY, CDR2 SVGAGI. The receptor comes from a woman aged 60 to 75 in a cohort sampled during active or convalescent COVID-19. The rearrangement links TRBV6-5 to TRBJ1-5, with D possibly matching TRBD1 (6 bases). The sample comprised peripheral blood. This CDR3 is CASSYDRNQPQHF. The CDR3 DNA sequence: TGTGCCAGCAGTTACGACAGGAATCAGCCCCAGCATTTT.